Listed below are T cell receptor beta chains from one sample, sequenced in a study of T-cell reconstitution after alpha-beta-depleted transplantation in children. From the PCR reads, TCRdb called clonotypes with MiXCR, one entry per CDR3 protein. The sample holds a few hundred thousand distinct CDR3 sequences, around 12% seen once. The sequencing here drew on PBMCs from the stem cell graft donor, taken from the stem cell graft. These receptors were taken from a human donor who donated a stem cell graft to a child with combined immunodeficiency. Each CDR3 is given with its conserved first and last residue. D genes are given only for firm matches. Only some rows state a clone size, as once, few, many or a class for expanded clones.

abundance: many
d_gene: TRBD2
v_gene: TRBV12-3/TRBV12-4
j_gene: TRBJ2-3
CDR3aa: CASKLAGDRGDTQYF
CDR3nt: TGTGCCAGCAAACTAGCGGGAGATCGGGGAGATACGCAGTATTTT

abundance: few
d_gene: -
v_gene: TRBV6-2/TRBV6-3
j_gene: TRBJ2-5
CDR3aa: CASSSFPAGTLQETQYF
CDR3nt: TGTGCCAGCAGTTCCTTCCCAGCGGGCACCCTCCAAGAGACCCAGTACTTC

abundance: -
d_gene: -
v_gene: TRBV5-6
j_gene: TRBJ2-1
CDR3aa: CASSLGQLRYNEQFF
CDR3nt: TGTGCCAGCAGCTTGGGACAATTACGTTACAATGAGCAGTTCTTC

abundance: many
d_gene: TRBD2
v_gene: TRBV6-5
j_gene: TRBJ2-1
CDR3aa: CASSWGGYNEQFF
CDR3nt: TGTGCCAGCAGTTGGGGGGGTTACAATGAGCAGTTCTTC

abundance: -
d_gene: -
v_gene: TRBV12-3/TRBV12-4
j_gene: TRBJ1-5
CDR3aa: CASSFGASGQPQHF
CDR3nt: TGTGCCAGCAGTTTCGGGGCCTCCGGTCAGCCCCAGCATTTT

abundance: many
d_gene: -
v_gene: TRBV6-2/TRBV6-3
j_gene: TRBJ2-7
CDR3aa: CASSRPYEQYF
CDR3nt: TGTGCCAGCAGTCGACCCTACGAGCAGTACTTC

abundance: few
d_gene: TRBD1
v_gene: TRBV5-1
j_gene: TRBJ2-6
CDR3aa: CASSQTGSSFSGANVLTF
CDR3nt: TGCGCCAGCAGCCAGACAGGGTCTAGCTTTTCTGGGGCCAACGTCCTGACTTTC

abundance: -
d_gene: TRBD2
v_gene: TRBV12-3/TRBV12-4
j_gene: TRBJ2-3
CDR3aa: CASSWGGGGDTQYF
CDR3nt: TGTGCCAGCAGCTGGGGGGGAGGAGGTGATACGCAGTATTTT

abundance: many
d_gene: TRBD2
v_gene: TRBV12-3/TRBV12-4
j_gene: TRBJ2-7
CDR3aa: CASSRGLAGALYEQYF
CDR3nt: TGTGCCAGCAGTCGGGGACTAGCGGGAGCCCTCTACGAGCAGTACTTC

abundance: many
d_gene: -
v_gene: TRBV5-1
j_gene: TRBJ1-2
CDR3aa: CASSRDNSYGYTF
CDR3nt: TGCGCCAGCAGCCGGGACAACTCCTATGGCTACACCTTC

abundance: -
d_gene: -
v_gene: TRBV25-1
j_gene: TRBJ2-7
CDR3aa: CASSESGVPTYEQYF
CDR3nt: TGTGCCAGCAGTGAAAGTGGTGTCCCCACCTACGAGCAGTACTTC

abundance: many
d_gene: TRBD2
v_gene: TRBV6-2/TRBV6-3
j_gene: TRBJ2-1
CDR3aa: CASRSLAGEYNEQFF
CDR3nt: TGTGCCAGCAGATCCCTCGCGGGAGAGTACAATGAGCAGTTCTTC

abundance: few
d_gene: -
v_gene: TRBV6-5
j_gene: TRBJ1-1
CDR3aa: CASSYTTGTEAFF
CDR3nt: TGTGCCAGCAGTTACACGACGGGGACAGAAGCTTTCTTT

abundance: many
d_gene: -
v_gene: TRBV11-1
j_gene: TRBJ2-7
CDR3aa: CASSLGFQGSRLSYEQYF
CDR3nt: TGTGCCAGCAGCTTGGGATTTCAGGGGTCCCGACTCTCTTACGAGCAGTACTTC

abundance: -
d_gene: -
v_gene: TRBV5-5
j_gene: TRBJ2-3
CDR3aa: CASSLNPLTDTQYF
CDR3nt: TGTGCCAGCAGCTTGAATCCACTGACAGATACGCAGTATTTT

abundance: few
d_gene: -
v_gene: TRBV21-1
j_gene: TRBJ2-7
CDR3aa: CASSTPLAGSAQYF
CDR3nt: TGTGCCAGCAGTACTCCACTAGCGGGATCCGCGCAGTACTTC

abundance: many
d_gene: TRBD1
v_gene: TRBV7-2
j_gene: TRBJ1-2
CDR3aa: CASSLDRGGHGYTF
CDR3nt: TGTGCCAGCAGCTTGGACAGGGGGGGTCATGGCTACACCTTC

abundance: few
d_gene: -
v_gene: TRBV5-6
j_gene: TRBJ2-4
CDR3aa: CASSYQLAKNIQYF
CDR3nt: TGTGCCAGCAGCTACCAGCTAGCCAAAAACATTCAGTACTTC

abundance: -
d_gene: TRBD2
v_gene: TRBV5-1
j_gene: TRBJ2-7
CDR3aa: CASSPRLAGLYEQYF
CDR3nt: TGCGCCAGCAGCCCCAGACTAGCGGGCCTCTACGAGCAGTACTTC

abundance: -
d_gene: -
v_gene: TRBV7-6
j_gene: TRBJ2-5
CDR3aa: CASRLRGEETQYF
CDR3nt: TGTGCCAGCAGACTCAGGGGGGAAGAGACCCAGTACTTC

abundance: few
d_gene: TRBD2
v_gene: TRBV10-3
j_gene: TRBJ2-1
CDR3aa: CAITASGGAYNEQFF
CDR3nt: TGTGCCATCACTGCTAGCGGGGGGGCCTACAATGAGCAGTTCTTC

abundance: many
d_gene: -
v_gene: TRBV6-1
j_gene: TRBJ2-7
CDR3aa: CASKGGLSYEQYF
CDR3nt: TGTGCCAGCAAGGGGGGACTCTCCTACGAGCAGTACTTC

abundance: few
d_gene: -
v_gene: TRBV28
j_gene: TRBJ1-3
CDR3aa: CASSRDQVNSGNTIYF
CDR3nt: TGTGCCAGCAGCCGGGATCAGGTGAACTCTGGAAACACCATATATTTT